This TCR beta chain was found in a study of cytomegalovirus exposure and HLA in healthy donors. Trimming shortened V by 4 bases and J by 3 bases, and 10 bases separated the two germline ends. This CDR3 contains 13 residues. Germline V gene data show CDR1 as SGHRS and CDR2 as YFSETQ. A multiplex PCR was run with 60 Vbeta primers and 13 Jbeta primers. Some clones are missing from TCRdb's copy, which holds only in-frame ones; the method was immunoSEQ multiplex PCR. This table has some 170,000 clones, about 65% appearing once. Sequenced material: PBMCs. This sequence joins TRBV5-1 and TRBJ1-2; D is unresolved. The receptor was isolated from a woman between 25 and 40 years old in good health and CMV-seronegative. The DNA of the CDR3 is TGCGCCAGCAGCCCAGCGGGCGACTATGGCTACACCTTC. This gives the protein CASSPAGDYGYTF. Combining the CDR3 with reference TRBV5-1 and TRBJ1-2 gives the whole variable domain KAGVTQTPRYLIKTRGQQVTLSCSPISGHRSVSWYQQTPGQGLQFLFEYFSETQRNKGNFPGRFSGRQFSNSRSEMNVSTLELGDSALYLCASSPAGDYGYTFGSGTRLTVV.